This is a list of T cell receptor beta chains from one sample in a study of T-cell reconstitution after alpha-beta-depleted transplantation in children. TCRdb reanalysed the PCR reads using MiXCR and keeps one entry per CDR3 protein. The table shows 360,000 or so distinct CDR3 sequences, with over 20% occurring only once. The sequencing here drew on PBMCs from the stem cell graft donor, taken from the stem cell graft. The receptor set was obtained from a human donor who donated a stem cell graft to a child with acute myeloid leukemia. Each CDR3 is given with its conserved first and last residue. Each record gives: CDR3 DNA, CDR3 protein, V gene, D gene, J gene, clone size. D genes are given only for firm matches. Some rows mark clone size as missing; the rest say once, few, many or name a class of expanded clone.

CDR3 DNA: TGCGCCAGCAGGCAGGGACAGGTCCTCCAGCCCCAGCATTTT
CDR3 protein: CASRQGQVLQPQHF
V gene: TRBV10-2
D gene: TRBD1
J gene: TRBJ1-5
clone size: .

CDR3 DNA: TGCGCCAGCAGCTGGACTAGCGAGGGTGAGCAGTTCTTC
CDR3 protein: CASSWTSEGEQFF
V gene: TRBV5-1
D gene: TRBD2
J gene: TRBJ2-1
clone size: .

CDR3 DNA: TGCAGCGTTGGCCGAAAGATGGCGGTTGAGCAGTTCTTC
CDR3 protein: CSVGRKMAVEQFF
V gene: TRBV29-1
D gene: .
J gene: TRBJ2-1
clone size: .

CDR3 DNA: TGCGCCAGCAGCTTGATGCTAGCGGGAGGTGAGACAGATACGCAGTATTTT
CDR3 protein: CASSLMLAGGETDTQYF
V gene: TRBV5-1
D gene: TRBD2
J gene: TRBJ2-3
clone size: many

CDR3 DNA: TGTGCCAGCAGTTTTCAGGGGGCGGGCGAGCAGTACTTC
CDR3 protein: CASSFQGAGEQYF
V gene: TRBV12-3/TRBV12-4
D gene: TRBD1
J gene: TRBJ2-7
clone size: .

CDR3 DNA: TGCGCCAGCAGCTTGGCTCGGGTGCATGAGCAGTTCTTC
CDR3 protein: CASSLARVHEQFF
V gene: TRBV5-1
D gene: .
J gene: TRBJ2-1
clone size: few

CDR3 DNA: TGTGCCAGCAGTTTTGAAGCGGGGAGCACAGATACGCAGTATTTT
CDR3 protein: CASSFEAGSTDTQYF
V gene: TRBV12-3/TRBV12-4
D gene: TRBD2
J gene: TRBJ2-3
clone size: few

CDR3 DNA: TGTGCCAGCAGCTCCCGACTAGAAGGATATGAGCAGTTCTTC
CDR3 protein: CASSSRLEGYEQFF
V gene: TRBV13
D gene: .
J gene: TRBJ2-1
clone size: few

CDR3 DNA: TGCGCCAGCAGCCAAGTCCGGCCAGGGAGTACATTCGATTCACCCCTCCACTTT
CDR3 protein: CASSQVRPGSTFDSPLHF
V gene: TRBV4-3
D gene: .
J gene: TRBJ1-6
clone size: few

CDR3 DNA: TGTGCCAGCTCACCGAGTCTCTCTGGGGCCAACGTCCTGACTTTC
CDR3 protein: CASSPSLSGANVLTF
V gene: TRBV18
D gene: .
J gene: TRBJ2-6
clone size: .

CDR3 DNA: TGTGCCAGCAGCCAAGTGGCTAGCGGGTCGCCCCACGCGCAGTTCTTC
CDR3 protein: CASSQVASGSPHAQFF
V gene: TRBV4-2
D gene: TRBD2
J gene: TRBJ2-1
clone size: .

CDR3 DNA: TGCGCCAGCAGCCAAGAAACGGGGGTTGCTCAGCCCCAGCATTTT
CDR3 protein: CASSQETGVAQPQHF
V gene: TRBV4-1
D gene: .
J gene: TRBJ1-5
clone size: few

CDR3 DNA: TGTGCCAGCAGCCTCACAGAGCCCCTCTATGGCTACACCTTC
CDR3 protein: CASSLTEPLYGYTF
V gene: TRBV7-9
D gene: .
J gene: TRBJ1-2
clone size: .

CDR3 DNA: TGTGCCACCAGCAGAGATGGAGGTAGCAATCAGCCCCAGCATTTT
CDR3 protein: CATSRDGGSNQPQHF
V gene: TRBV15
D gene: .
J gene: TRBJ1-5
clone size: .

CDR3 DNA: TGCAGTGCTAGAGGCGGGACTAGCGGGATCAATGAGCAGTTCTTC
CDR3 protein: CSARGGTSGINEQFF
V gene: TRBV20-1
D gene: TRBD2
J gene: TRBJ2-1
clone size: .

CDR3 DNA: TGCAGCGTCCGACTGGGACAGGGCTACAATGAGCAGTTCTTC
CDR3 protein: CSVRLGQGYNEQFF
V gene: TRBV29-1
D gene: TRBD1
J gene: TRBJ2-1
clone size: many

CDR3 DNA: TGTGCCAGCAGCTTAACCGGGACAGGGGGTTTCGGGGAGCTGTTTTTT
CDR3 protein: CASSLTGTGGFGELFF
V gene: TRBV7-3
D gene: TRBD1
J gene: TRBJ2-2
clone size: .

CDR3 DNA: TGTGCCACCAGCACCAGGACTAGCGGGAATTACGAGCAGTACTTC
CDR3 protein: CATSTRTSGNYEQYF
V gene: TRBV15
D gene: TRBD2
J gene: TRBJ2-7
clone size: .

CDR3 DNA: TGTGCCAGCAGTTTACCCACTAGGGGCAATGAGCAGTTCTTC
CDR3 protein: CASSLPTRGNEQFF
V gene: TRBV12-3/TRBV12-4
D gene: .
J gene: TRBJ2-1
clone size: .

CDR3 DNA: TGTGCCAGCAGCACAACCAGGGGCGGCGAGCAGTACTTC
CDR3 protein: CASSTTRGGEQYF
V gene: TRBV12-3/TRBV12-4
D gene: .
J gene: TRBJ2-7
clone size: few

CDR3 DNA: TGTGCCAGCAGCCAAGGAGATACTGAAGCTTTCTTT
CDR3 protein: CASSQGDTEAFF
V gene: TRBV3-1
D gene: .
J gene: TRBJ1-1
clone size: few

CDR3 DNA: TGTGCCATCAGAACGTCAGGGGCCCGGGATGAAGCTTTCTTT
CDR3 protein: CAIRTSGARDEAFF
V gene: TRBV10-3
D gene: .
J gene: TRBJ1-1
clone size: few

CDR3 DNA: TGTGCCAGCAGCTTAGGGACCCTAGCGGGAGCGGGCGAGCAGTACTTC
CDR3 protein: CASSLGTLAGAGEQYF
V gene: TRBV7-2
D gene: TRBD2
J gene: TRBJ2-7
clone size: few

CDR3 DNA: TGTGCCAGCGGGCGGGAGTCCGCGTACAATGAGCAGTTCTTC
CDR3 protein: CASGRESAYNEQFF
V gene: TRBV2
D gene: TRBD2
J gene: TRBJ2-1
clone size: .

CDR3 DNA: TGCGCCAGCAGCTTGTCCAGGGTGGGCACCGGGGAGCTGTTTTTT
CDR3 protein: CASSLSRVGTGELFF
V gene: TRBV5-1
D gene: .
J gene: TRBJ2-2
clone size: .

CDR3 DNA: TGTGCCAGCAGCTTGTCGCGGCCCTCCGGGACCCATTCCTACGAGCAGTACTTC
CDR3 protein: CASSLSRPSGTHSYEQYF
V gene: TRBV5-5
D gene: .
J gene: TRBJ2-7
clone size: .

CDR3 DNA: TGCGCCAGCAGGAGCTGGGCTAGCGACTACGAGCAGTACTTC
CDR3 protein: CASRSWASDYEQYF
V gene: TRBV5-1
D gene: .
J gene: TRBJ2-7
clone size: .

CDR3 DNA: TGTGCCAGCAGTTACTCGGAGGGCGAGCAGTTCTTC
CDR3 protein: CASSYSEGEQFF
V gene: TRBV6-2/TRBV6-3
D gene: .
J gene: TRBJ2-1
clone size: few

CDR3 DNA: TGTGCCAGCAGAGGACCACTAGCGGGAGCGGCAGATACGCAGTATTTT
CDR3 protein: CASRGPLAGAADTQYF
V gene: TRBV28
D gene: TRBD2
J gene: TRBJ2-3
clone size: few

CDR3 DNA: TGCGCCAGCAGCCAAGATCACGGGGAAGCCTACGAGCAGTACTTC
CDR3 protein: CASSQDHGEAYEQYF
V gene: TRBV4-3
D gene: .
J gene: TRBJ2-7
clone size: few

CDR3 DNA: TGTGCCAGCAGCGCAATAGCGGGAGTTTACAATGAGCAGTTCTTC
CDR3 protein: CASSAIAGVYNEQFF
V gene: TRBV9
D gene: TRBD2
J gene: TRBJ2-1
clone size: .

CDR3 DNA: TGCAGTGCCCCGGACAGGGCCCTCGAAAAACTGTTTTTT
CDR3 protein: CSAPDRALEKLFF
V gene: TRBV20-1
D gene: TRBD1
J gene: TRBJ1-4
clone size: .

CDR3 DNA: TGTGCCAGCAGTTTACTCGTCAGGGTCTACGAGCAGTACTTC
CDR3 protein: CASSLLVRVYEQYF
V gene: TRBV12-3/TRBV12-4
D gene: .
J gene: TRBJ2-7
clone size: few

CDR3 DNA: TGTGCCAGCAGCGTAGGGTCGAAACCCACTGAAGCTTTCTTT
CDR3 protein: CASSVGSKPTEAFF
V gene: TRBV9
D gene: .
J gene: TRBJ1-1
clone size: .

CDR3 DNA: TGCGCCAGCAGCGGGGACACTGAAGCTTTCTTT
CDR3 protein: CASSGDTEAFF
V gene: TRBV4-1
D gene: .
J gene: TRBJ1-1
clone size: many

CDR3 DNA: TGTGCCAGCAGCTTAACGCGGCTAGCGGGAACTGAGCAGTTCTTC
CDR3 protein: CASSLTRLAGTEQFF
V gene: TRBV7-2
D gene: TRBD2
J gene: TRBJ2-1
clone size: .

CDR3 DNA: TGTGCCAGCAGTTTCGGTACAGTCCAAGAGACCCAGTACTTC
CDR3 protein: CASSFGTVQETQYF
V gene: TRBV12-3/TRBV12-4
D gene: .
J gene: TRBJ2-5
clone size: few

CDR3 DNA: TGCAGCGCTAGGAGCTCCTATAATTCACCCCTCCACTTT
CDR3 protein: CSARSSYNSPLHF
V gene: TRBV29-1
D gene: .
J gene: TRBJ1-6
clone size: many

CDR3 DNA: TGTGCCACCACGGAGGGGGCCGGTAGCAATCAGCCCCAGCATTTT
CDR3 protein: CATTEGAGSNQPQHF
V gene: TRBV10-3
D gene: TRBD1
J gene: TRBJ1-5
clone size: .

CDR3 DNA: TGCAGTGCTAGGGACAGACTCAACAATCAGCCCCAGCATTTT
CDR3 protein: CSARDRLNNQPQHF
V gene: TRBV20-1
D gene: .
J gene: TRBJ1-5
clone size: few

CDR3 DNA: TGCAGCGGGGAGAAGGGTTCTAGAAACACTGAAGCTTTCTTT
CDR3 protein: CSGEKGSRNTEAFF
V gene: TRBV29-1
D gene: .
J gene: TRBJ1-1
clone size: .

CDR3 DNA: TGTGCCAGCAGCCCGATCGGGACAGGGGGCGTCGGGGAGCTGTTTTTT
CDR3 protein: CASSPIGTGGVGELFF
V gene: TRBV28
D gene: TRBD1
J gene: TRBJ2-2
clone size: few

CDR3 DNA: TGTGCCAGCAGTCACAGCCTGAACACTGAAGCTTTCTTT
CDR3 protein: CASSHSLNTEAFF
V gene: TRBV6-5
D gene: .
J gene: TRBJ1-1
clone size: many

CDR3 DNA: TGCGCCAGCACCGAGGACCGAATCGGGACAGAAGAGACCCAGTACTTC
CDR3 protein: CASTEDRIGTEETQYF
V gene: TRBV5-1
D gene: TRBD1
J gene: TRBJ2-5
clone size: .

CDR3 DNA: TGCGCCAGCAGCGCTGGGCCGGGTGATACGCAGTATTTT
CDR3 protein: CASSAGPGDTQYF
V gene: TRBV5-1
D gene: .
J gene: TRBJ2-3
clone size: many

CDR3 DNA: TGTGCCAGCAGCTCGCTTGGGGGGTACACTGAAGCTTTCTTT
CDR3 protein: CASSSLGGYTEAFF
V gene: TRBV7-9
D gene: .
J gene: TRBJ1-1
clone size: few

CDR3 DNA: TGTGCCAGCAGTTTATCAGGGGTCCAGCAGTACTTC
CDR3 protein: CASSLSGVQQYF
V gene: TRBV28
D gene: .
J gene: TRBJ2-7
clone size: once